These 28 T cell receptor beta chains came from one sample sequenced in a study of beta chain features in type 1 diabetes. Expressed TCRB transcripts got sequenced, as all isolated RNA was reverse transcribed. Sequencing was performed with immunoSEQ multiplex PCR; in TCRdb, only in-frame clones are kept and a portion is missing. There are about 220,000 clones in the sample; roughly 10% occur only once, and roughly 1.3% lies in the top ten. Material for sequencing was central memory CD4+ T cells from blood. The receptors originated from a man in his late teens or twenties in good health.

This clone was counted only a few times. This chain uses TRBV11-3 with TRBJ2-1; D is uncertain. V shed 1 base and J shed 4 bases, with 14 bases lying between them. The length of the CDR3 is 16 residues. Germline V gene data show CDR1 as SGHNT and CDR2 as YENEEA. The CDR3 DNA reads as TGTGCCAGCAGCTTAGGAAGCCGGAGCCTGTACAATGAGCAGTTCTTC. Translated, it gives CASSLGSRSLYNEQFF.

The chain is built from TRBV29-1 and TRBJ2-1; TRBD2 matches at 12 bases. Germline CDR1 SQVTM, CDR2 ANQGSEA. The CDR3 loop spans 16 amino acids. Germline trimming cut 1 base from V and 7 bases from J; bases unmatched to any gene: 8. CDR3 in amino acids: CSVEGASGREVNEQFF. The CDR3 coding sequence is TGCAGCGTTGAAGGGGCTAGCGGGAGGGAGGTAAATGAGCAGTTCTTC.

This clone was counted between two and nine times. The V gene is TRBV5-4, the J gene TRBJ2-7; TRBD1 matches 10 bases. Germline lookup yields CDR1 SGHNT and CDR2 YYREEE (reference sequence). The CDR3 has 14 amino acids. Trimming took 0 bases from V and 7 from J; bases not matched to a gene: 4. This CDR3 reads CASSLEGTGVEQYF. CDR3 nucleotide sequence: TGTGCCAGCAGCTTGGAAGGGACAGGGGTGGAGCAGTACTTC.

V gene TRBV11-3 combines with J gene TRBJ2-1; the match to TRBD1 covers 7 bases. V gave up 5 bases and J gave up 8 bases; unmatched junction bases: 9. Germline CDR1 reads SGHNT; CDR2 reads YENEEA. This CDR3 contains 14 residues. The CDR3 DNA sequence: TGTGCCAGCAGCGATAGAGGGGGCAGGGATGAGCAGTTCTTC. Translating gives CASSDRGGRDEQFF.

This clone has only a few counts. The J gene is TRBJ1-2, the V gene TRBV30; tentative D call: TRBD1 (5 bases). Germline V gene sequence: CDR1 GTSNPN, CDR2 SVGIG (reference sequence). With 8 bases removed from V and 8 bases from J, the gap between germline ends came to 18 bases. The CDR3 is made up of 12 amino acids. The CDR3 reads CARDSRSGGYTF. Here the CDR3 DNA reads TGTGCCCGGGACTCCCGGTCGGGGGGCTACACCTTC.

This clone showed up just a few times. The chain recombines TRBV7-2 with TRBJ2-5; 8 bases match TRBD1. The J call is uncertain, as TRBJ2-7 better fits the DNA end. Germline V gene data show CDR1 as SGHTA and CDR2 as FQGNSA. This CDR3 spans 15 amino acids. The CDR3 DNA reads TGTGCCAGCAGCTTCGGCGGGACAGGACGGGCCGAGCAGTACTTC. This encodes CASSFGGTGRAEQYF.

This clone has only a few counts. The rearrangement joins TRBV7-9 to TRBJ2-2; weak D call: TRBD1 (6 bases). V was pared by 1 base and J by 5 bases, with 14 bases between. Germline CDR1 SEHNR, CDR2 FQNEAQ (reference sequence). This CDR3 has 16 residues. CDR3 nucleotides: TGTGCCAGCAGCTTAGGGACAGCCCCAGGGACCGGGGAGCTGTTTTTT. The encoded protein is CASSLGTAPGTGELFF. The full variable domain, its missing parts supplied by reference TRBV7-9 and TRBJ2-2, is DTGVSQNPRHKITKRGQNVTFRCDPISEHNRLYWYRQTLGQGPEFLTYFQNEAQLEKSRLLSDRFSAERPKGSFSTLEIQRTEQGDSAMYLCASSLGTAPGTGELFFGEGSRLTVL.

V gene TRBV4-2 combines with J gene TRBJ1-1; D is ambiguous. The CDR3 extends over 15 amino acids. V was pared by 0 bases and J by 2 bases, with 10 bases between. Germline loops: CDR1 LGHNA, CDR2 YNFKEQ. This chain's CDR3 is CASSQERLQNTEAFF. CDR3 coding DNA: TGTGCCAGCAGCCAAGAACGGCTCCAAAACACTGAAGCTTTCTTT.

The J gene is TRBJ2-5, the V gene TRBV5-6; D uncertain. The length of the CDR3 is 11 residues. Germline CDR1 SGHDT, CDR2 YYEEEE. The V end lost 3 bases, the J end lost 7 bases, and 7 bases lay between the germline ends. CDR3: CASSYWGTQYF. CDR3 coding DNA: TGTGCCAGCAGCTACTGGGGGACCCAGTACTTC. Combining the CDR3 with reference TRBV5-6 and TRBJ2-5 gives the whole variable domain DAGVTQSPTHLIKTRGQQVTLRCSPKSGHDTVSWYQQALGQGPQFIFQYYEEEERQRGNFPDRFSGHQFPNYSSELNVNALLLGDSALYLCASSYWGTQYFGPGTRLLVL.

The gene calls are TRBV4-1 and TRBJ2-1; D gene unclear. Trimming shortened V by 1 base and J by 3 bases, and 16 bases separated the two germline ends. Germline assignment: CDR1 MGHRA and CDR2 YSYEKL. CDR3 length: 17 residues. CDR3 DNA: TGCGCCAGCAGCCAAGTCGACTTAGGGTTGAACTACAATGAGCAGTTCTTC. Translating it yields CASSQVDLGLNYNEQFF.

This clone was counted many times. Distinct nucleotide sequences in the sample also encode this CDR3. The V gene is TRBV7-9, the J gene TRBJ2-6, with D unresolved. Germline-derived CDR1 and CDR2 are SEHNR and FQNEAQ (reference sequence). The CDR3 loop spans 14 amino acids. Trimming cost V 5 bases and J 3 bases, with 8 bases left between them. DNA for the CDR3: TGTGCCAGCAGCCCTCGAGGTGGGGCCAACGTCCTGACTTTC. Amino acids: CASSPRGGANVLTF.

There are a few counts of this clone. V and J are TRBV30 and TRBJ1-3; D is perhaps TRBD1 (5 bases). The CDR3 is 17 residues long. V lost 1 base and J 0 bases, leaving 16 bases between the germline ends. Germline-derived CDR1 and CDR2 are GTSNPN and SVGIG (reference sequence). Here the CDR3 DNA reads TGTGCCTGGAGTGGGCCAGGGCGACAGAGCTCTGGAAACACCATATATTTT. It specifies CAWSGPGRQSSGNTIYF.

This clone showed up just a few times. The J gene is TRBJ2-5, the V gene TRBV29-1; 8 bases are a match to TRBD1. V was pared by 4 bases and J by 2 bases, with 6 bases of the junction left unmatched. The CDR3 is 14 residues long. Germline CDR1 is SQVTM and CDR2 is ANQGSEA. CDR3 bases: TGCAGCGTTGCCCCAGGGGGCCGGCAAGAGACCCAGTACTTC. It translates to CSVAPGGRQETQYF.

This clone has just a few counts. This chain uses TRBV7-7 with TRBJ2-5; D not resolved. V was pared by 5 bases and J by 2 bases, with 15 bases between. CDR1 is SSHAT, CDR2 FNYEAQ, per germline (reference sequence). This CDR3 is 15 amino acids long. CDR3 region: CASSLRPASQETQYF. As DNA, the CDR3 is TGTGCCAGCAGCCTAAGACCCGCTAGTCAAGAGACCCAGTACTTC.

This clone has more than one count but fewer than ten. The CDR3: CASSLAVGGPYEQYF. In nucleotides, the CDR3 is TGTGCCAGCAGCTTAGCGGTAGGGGGTCCCTACGAGCAGTACTTC. The chain employs TRBV7-7 and TRBJ2-7; possibly TRBD1 for D (6 bases). Trimming stripped 0 bases from V and 2 bases from J, with 11 bases between. Germline assignment: CDR1 SSHAT and CDR2 FNYEAQ (reference sequence). CDR3 length: 15 amino acids.

CDR3 nucleotide sequence: TGCGCCAGCAGCTTGGCCAGCGGGAGGGCCGTAGATACGCAGTATTTT. It is translated as CASSLASGRAVDTQYF. The chain links TRBV5-1 to TRBJ2-3; 10 bases line up with TRBD2. Germline assignment: CDR1 SGHRS and CDR2 YFSETQ. The trim removed 0 bases at V and 5 bases at J, leaving 6 bases unmatched. The CDR3 is 16 residues long.

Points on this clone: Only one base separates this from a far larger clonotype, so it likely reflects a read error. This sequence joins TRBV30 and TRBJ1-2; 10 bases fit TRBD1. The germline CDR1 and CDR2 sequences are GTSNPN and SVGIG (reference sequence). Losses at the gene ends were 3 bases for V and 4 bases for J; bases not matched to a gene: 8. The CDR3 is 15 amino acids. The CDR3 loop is CAWRLTGDRGYGYTF. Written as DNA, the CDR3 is TGTGCCTGGAGGTTAACGGGGGACAGGGGCTATGGCTACACCTTC.

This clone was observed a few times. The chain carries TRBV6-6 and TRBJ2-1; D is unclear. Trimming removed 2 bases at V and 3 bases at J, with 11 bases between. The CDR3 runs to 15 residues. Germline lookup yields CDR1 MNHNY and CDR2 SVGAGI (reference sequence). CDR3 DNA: TGTGCCAGCAGTTACGGGGATAGCCTCTACAATGAGCAGTTCTTC. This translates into CASSYGDSLYNEQFF.

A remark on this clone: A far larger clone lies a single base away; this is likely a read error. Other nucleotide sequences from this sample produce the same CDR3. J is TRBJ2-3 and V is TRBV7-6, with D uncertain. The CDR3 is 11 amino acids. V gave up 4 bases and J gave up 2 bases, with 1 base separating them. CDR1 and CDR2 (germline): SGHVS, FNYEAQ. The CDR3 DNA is TGTGCCAGCAGCTCCACAGATACGCAGTATTTT. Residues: CASSSTDTQYF.

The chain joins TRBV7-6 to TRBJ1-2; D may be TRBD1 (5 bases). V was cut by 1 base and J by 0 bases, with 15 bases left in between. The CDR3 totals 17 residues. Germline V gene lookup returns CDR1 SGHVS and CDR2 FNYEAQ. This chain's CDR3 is CASSLDLPGGPNYGYTF. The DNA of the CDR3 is TGTGCCAGCAGCTTAGATCTACCCGGGGGTCCTAACTATGGCTACACCTTC.

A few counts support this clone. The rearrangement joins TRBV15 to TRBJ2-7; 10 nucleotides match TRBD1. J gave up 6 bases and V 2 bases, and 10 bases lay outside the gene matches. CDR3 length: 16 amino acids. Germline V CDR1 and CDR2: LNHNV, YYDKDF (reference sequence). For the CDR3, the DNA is TGTGCCACCAGCAGACCGGAGGACAGGGGGGCTGGCGAGCAGTACTTC. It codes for CATSRPEDRGAGEQYF.

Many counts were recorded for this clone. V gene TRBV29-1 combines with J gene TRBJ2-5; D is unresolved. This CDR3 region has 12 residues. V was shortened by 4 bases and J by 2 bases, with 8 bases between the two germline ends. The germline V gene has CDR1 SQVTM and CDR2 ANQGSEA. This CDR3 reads CSVVLGQETQYF. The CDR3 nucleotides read TGCAGCGTTGTACTGGGACAAGAGACCCAGTACTTC.

This CDR3 reads CSVRGFSGQYEQYF. The CDR3 DNA follows: TGCAGCGTGAGGGGGTTTTCGGGACAGTACGAGCAGTACTTC. The chain recombines TRBV29-1 with TRBJ2-7; 7 positions match TRBD1. Losses at the gene ends were 6 bases for V and 4 bases for J; bases not matched to a gene: 12. The germline CDR1 and CDR2 sequences are SQVTM and ANQGSEA. The CDR3 totals 14 residues.

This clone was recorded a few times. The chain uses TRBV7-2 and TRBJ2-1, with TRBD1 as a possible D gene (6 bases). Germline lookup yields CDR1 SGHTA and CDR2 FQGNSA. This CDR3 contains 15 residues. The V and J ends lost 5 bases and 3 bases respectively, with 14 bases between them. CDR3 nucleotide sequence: TGTGCCAGCAGCCAAGAACAGGGTGGCTACAATGAGCAGTTCTTC. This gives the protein CASSQEQGGYNEQFF.

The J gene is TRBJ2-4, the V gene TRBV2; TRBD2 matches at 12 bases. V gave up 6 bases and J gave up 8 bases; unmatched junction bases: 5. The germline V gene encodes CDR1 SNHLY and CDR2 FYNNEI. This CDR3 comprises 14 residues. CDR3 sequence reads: CASRAGLAGDIQYF. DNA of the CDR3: TGTGCCAGCAGGGCGGGACTAGCGGGTGACATTCAGTACTTC.

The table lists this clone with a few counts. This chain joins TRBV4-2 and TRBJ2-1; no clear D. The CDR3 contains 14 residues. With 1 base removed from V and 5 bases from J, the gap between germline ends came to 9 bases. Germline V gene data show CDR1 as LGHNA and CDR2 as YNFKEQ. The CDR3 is CASSQAQLDNEQFF. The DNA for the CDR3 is TGTGCCAGCAGCCAAGCCCAACTTGACAATGAGCAGTTCTTC.

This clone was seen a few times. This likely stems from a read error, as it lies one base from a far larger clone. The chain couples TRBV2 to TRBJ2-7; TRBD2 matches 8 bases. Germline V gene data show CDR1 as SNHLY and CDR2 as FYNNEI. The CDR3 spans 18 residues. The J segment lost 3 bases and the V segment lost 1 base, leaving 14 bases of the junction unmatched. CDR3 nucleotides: TGTGCCAGCAGTGAAGATGGCGCCAGCGGGAGTATGGACTACGAGCAGTACTTC. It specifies CASSEDGASGSMDYEQYF.

As DNA, the CDR3 is TGTGCCAGCAGCTGGGAAAGGGGCCGCTACGAGCAGTACTTC. As protein: CASSWERGRYEQYF. J is TRBJ2-7 and V is TRBV7-2, with TRBD1 as a possible D gene (5 bases). The CDR3 totals 14 residues. Trimming stripped 4 bases from V and 3 bases from J, with 13 bases between. CDR1 and CDR2 (germline): SGHTA, FQGNSA.